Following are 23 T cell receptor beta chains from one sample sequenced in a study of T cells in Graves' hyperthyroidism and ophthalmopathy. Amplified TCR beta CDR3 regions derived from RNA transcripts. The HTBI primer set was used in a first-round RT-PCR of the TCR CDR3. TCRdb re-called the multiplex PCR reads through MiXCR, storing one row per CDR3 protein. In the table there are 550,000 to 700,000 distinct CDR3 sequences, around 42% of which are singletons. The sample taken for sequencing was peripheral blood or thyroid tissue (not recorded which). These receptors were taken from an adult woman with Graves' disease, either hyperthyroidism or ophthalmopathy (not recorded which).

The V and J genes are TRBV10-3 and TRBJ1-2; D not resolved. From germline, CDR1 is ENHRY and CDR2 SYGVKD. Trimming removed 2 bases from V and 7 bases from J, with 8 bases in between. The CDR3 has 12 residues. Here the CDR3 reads CAISEIDGGYTF. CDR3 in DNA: TGTGCCATCAGTGAGATAGATGGTGGCTACACCTTC.

The DNA for the CDR3 is TGTGCCAGTAGTATTCCTCTTGGGCAGAATCAGCCCCAGCATTTT. It yields the protein CASSIPLGQNQPQHF. The rearrangement joins TRBV19 to TRBJ1-5; D is uncertain. CDR3 length equals 15 residues. The V and J ends lost 3 bases and 4 bases respectively, with 13 bases between them. Germline V gives CDR1 LNHDA, CDR2 SQIVND (reference sequence).

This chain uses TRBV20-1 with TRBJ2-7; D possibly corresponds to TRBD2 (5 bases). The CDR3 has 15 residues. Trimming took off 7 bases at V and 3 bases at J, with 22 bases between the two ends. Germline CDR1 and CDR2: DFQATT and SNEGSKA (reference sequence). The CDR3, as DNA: TGCAGTGTCGCTCCCCCGAGAGCGAGGGACTACGAGCAGTACTTC. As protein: CSVAPPRARDYEQYF.

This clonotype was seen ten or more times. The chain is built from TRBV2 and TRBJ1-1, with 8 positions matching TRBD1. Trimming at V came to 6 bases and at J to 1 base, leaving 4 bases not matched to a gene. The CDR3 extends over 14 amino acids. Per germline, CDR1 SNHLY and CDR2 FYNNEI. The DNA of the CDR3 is TGTGCCAGCAGGCCGGGACAGGCGAACACTGAAGCTTTCTTT. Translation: CASRPGQANTEAFF. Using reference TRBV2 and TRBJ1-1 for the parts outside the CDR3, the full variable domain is EPEVTQTPSHQVTQMGQEVILRCVPISNHLYFYWYRQILGQKVEFLVSFYNNEISEKSEIFDDQFSVERPDGSNFTLKIRSTKLEDSAMYFCASRPGQANTEAFFGQGTRLTVV.

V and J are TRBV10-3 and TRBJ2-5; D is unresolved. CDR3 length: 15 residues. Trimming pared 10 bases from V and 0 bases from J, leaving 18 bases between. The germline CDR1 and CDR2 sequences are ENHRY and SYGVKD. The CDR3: CASSLSRADQETQYF. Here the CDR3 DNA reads TGTGCCAGCTCACTCTCCCGGGCAGACCAAGAGACCCAGTACTTC.

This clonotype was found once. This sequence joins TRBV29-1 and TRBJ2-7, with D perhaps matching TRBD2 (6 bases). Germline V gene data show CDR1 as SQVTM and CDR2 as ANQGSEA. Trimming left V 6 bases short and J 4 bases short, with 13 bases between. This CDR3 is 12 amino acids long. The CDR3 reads CSVQAGRYEQYF. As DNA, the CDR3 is TGCAGCGTGCAAGCGGGTCGGTACGAGCAGTACTTC.

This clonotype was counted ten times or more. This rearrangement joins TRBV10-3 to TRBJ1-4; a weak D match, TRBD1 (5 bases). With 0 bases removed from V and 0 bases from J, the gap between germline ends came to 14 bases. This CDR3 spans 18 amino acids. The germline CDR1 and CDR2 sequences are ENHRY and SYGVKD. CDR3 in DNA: TGTGCCATCAGTGAGTCGAAAAGCCAGGGAGCAACTAATGAAAAACTGTTTTTT. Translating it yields CAISESKSQGATNEKLFF.

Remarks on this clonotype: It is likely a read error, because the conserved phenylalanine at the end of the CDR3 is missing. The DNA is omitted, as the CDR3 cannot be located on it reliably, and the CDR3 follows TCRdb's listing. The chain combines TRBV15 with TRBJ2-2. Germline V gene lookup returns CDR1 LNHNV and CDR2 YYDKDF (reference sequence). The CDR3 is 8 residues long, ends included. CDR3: CATSRDLV.

DNA for the CDR3: TGTGCCAGTAGTATGTACACTGGGGCCAACGTCCTGACTTTC. Translating it yields CASSMYTGANVLTF. The J gene is TRBJ2-6, the V gene TRBV19; D unclear. The CDR3 sequence is 14 residues long. Trimming shortened V by 3 bases and J by 2 bases, and 5 bases separated the two germline ends. Per germline, CDR1 LNHDA and CDR2 SQIVND (reference sequence). Looking up the rest from reference TRBV19 and TRBJ2-6 gives the full variable domain: DGGITQSPKYLFRKEGQNVTLSCEQNLNHDAMYWYRQDPGQGLRLIYYSQIVNDFQKGDIAEGYSVSREKKESFPLTVTSAQKNPTAFYLCASSMYTGANVLTFGAGSRLTVL.

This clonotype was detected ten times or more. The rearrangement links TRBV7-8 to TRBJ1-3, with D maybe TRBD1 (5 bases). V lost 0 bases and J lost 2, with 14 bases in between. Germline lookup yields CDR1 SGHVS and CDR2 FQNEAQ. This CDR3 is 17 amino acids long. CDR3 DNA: TGTGCCAGCAGCTTAGCGCGGGCAGGGAACGCTGGAAACACCATATATTTT. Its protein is CASSLARAGNAGNTIYF.

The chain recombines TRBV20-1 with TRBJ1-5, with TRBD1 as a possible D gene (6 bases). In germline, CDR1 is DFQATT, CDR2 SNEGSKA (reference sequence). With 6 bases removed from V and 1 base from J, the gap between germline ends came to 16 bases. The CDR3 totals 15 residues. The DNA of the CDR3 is TGCAGTGCAGGTTTAGGGGGGCCGAGCAATCAGCCCCAGCATTTT. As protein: CSAGLGGPSNQPQHF.

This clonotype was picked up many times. CDR3 coding DNA: TGTGCCACCCAAAGGACAGCAAATCAGCCCCAGCATTTT. Its translation: CATQRTANQPQHF. This chain joins TRBV6-1 and TRBJ1-5, with a weak D call TRBD1 (6 bases). Trimming pared 10 bases from V and 4 bases from J, leaving 14 bases between. This CDR3 region has 13 residues. The germline V gene has CDR1 MNHNS and CDR2 SASEGT.

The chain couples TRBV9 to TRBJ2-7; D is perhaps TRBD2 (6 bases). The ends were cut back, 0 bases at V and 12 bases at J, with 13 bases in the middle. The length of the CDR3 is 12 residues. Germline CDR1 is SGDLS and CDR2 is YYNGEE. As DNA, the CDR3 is TGTGCCAGCAGCGTAGTACCTAGCGAGGCGTACTTC. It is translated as CASSVVPSEAYF.

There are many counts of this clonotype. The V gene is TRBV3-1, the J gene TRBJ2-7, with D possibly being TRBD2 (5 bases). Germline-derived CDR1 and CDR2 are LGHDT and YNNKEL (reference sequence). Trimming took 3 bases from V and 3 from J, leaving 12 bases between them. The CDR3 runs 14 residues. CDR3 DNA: TGTGCCAGCAGCCATCCCCAGCGGTTCTACGAGCAGTACTTC. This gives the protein CASSHPQRFYEQYF.

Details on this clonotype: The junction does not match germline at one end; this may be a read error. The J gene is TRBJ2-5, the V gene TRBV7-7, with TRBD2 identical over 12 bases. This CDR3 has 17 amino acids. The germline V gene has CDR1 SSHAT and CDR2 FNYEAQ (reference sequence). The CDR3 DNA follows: TGTGCTAGCAGTTCTACGACTAGCGGGAGACCGAAAGAGACCCAGTACTTC. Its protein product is CASSSTTSGRPKETQYF.

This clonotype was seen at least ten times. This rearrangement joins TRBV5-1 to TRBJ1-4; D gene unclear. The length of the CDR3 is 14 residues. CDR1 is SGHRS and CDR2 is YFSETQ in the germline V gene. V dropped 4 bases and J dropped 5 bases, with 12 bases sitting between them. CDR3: CASSPGRSNEKLFF. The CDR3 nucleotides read TGCGCCAGCAGCCCTGGACGGTCAAATGAAAAACTGTTTTTT.

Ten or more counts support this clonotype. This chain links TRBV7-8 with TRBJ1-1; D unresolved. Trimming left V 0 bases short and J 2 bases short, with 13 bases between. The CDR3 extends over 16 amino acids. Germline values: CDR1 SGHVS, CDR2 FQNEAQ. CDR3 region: CASSLAVSERNTEAFF. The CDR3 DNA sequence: TGTGCCAGCAGCTTAGCGGTGTCAGAAAGAAACACTGAAGCTTTCTTT.

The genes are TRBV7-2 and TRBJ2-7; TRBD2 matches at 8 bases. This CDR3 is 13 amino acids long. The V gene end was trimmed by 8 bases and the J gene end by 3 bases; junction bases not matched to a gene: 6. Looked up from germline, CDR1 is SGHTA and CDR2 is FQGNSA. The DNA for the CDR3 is TGTGCCAGCGGACGAGGGACTAGCTACGAGCAGTACTTC. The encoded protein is CASGRGTSYEQYF.

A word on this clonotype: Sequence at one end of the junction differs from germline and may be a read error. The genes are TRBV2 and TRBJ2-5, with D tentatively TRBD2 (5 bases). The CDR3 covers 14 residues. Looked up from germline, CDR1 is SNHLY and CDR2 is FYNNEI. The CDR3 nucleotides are TGCGCCAGCACCACATTCAAGGGCGGGGAGACCCAGTACTTC. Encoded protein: CASTTFKGGETQYF.

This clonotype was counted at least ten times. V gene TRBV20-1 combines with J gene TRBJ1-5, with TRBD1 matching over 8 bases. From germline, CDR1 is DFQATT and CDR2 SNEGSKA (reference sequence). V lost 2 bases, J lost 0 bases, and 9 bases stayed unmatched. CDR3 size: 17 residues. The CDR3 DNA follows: TGCAGTGCTAGATCCGGGACAGGTTCATATAGCAATCAGCCCCAGCATTTT. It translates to CSARSGTGSYSNQPQHF.

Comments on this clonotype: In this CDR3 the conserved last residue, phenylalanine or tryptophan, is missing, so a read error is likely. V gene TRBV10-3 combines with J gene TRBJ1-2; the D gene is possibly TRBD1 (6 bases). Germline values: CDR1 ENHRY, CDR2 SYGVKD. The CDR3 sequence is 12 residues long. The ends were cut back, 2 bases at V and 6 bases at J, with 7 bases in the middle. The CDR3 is CAISEEGDGYTS. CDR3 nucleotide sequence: TGTGCCATCAGTGAGGAGGGGGATGGCTACACCTCC.

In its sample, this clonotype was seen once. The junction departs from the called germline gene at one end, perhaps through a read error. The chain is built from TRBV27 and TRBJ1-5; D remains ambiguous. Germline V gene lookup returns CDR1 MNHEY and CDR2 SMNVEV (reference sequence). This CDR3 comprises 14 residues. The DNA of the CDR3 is TGTGCCAGCAGTATATCAGGCAGCAATCAGCCCCAGCATTTT. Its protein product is CASSISGSNQPQHF.

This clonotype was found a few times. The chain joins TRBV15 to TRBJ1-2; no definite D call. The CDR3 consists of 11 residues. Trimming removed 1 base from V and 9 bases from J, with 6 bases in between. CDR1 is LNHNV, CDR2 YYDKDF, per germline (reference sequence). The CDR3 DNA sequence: TGTGCCACCAGCAGAGGCGACAGCTACACCTTC. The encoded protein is CATSRGDSYTF.